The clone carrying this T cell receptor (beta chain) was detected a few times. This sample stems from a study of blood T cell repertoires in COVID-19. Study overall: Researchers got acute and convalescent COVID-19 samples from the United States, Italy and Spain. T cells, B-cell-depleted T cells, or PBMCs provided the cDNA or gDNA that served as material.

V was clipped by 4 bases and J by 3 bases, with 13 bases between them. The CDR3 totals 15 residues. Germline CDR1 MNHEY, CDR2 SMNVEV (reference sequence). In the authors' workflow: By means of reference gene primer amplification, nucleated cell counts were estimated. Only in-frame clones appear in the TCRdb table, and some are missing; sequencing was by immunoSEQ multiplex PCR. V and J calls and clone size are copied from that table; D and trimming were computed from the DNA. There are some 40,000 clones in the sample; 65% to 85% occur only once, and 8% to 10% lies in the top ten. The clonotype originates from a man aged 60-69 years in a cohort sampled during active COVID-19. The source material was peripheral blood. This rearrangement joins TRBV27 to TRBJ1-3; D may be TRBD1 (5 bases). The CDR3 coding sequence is TGTGCCAGCAGTTCTAGTCGGGGGTATGGAAACACCATATATTTT. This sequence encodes CASSSSRGYGNTIYF.